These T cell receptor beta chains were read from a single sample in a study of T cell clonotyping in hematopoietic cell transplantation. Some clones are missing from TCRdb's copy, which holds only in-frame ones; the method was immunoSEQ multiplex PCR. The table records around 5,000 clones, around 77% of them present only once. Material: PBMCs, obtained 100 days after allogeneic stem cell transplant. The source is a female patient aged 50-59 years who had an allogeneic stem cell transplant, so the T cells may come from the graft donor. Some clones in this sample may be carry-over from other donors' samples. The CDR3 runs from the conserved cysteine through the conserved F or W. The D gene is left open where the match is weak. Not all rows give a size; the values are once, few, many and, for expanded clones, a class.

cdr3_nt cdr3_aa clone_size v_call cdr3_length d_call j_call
TGTGCCAGCAGTGACCGACAGGGGGTGAACGGGGAGCTGTTTTTT CASSDRQGVNGELFF NA TRBV6-1 15 TRBD1 TRBJ2-2
TGTGCCAGCAGCCCTCGATCAGGGGCAATCGGCTACACCTTC CASSPRSGAIGYTF few TRBV9 14 NA TRBJ1-2
TGCAGCCTCAACCAAGGGGAGACCCAGTACTTC CSLNQGETQYF NA TRBV29-1 11 NA TRBJ2-5
TGCGCCAGCAGCCAGCAGACAGGGCAAGTCGGTGACACTGAAGCTTTCTTT CASSQQTGQVGDTEAFF NA TRBV4-1 17 TRBD1 TRBJ1-1
TGTGCCAGCAGCCCCCTTTGGGGAGGCGGCACAGATACGCAGTATTTT CASSPLWGGGTDTQYF NA TRBV7-9 16 NA TRBJ2-3
TGTGCCAGCAGATCAACAGGGCTGGGTGAAGCTTTCTTT CASRSTGLGEAFF NA TRBV27 13 NA TRBJ1-1
TGTGCCAGTAATCCCCTAGGGACAGCCTATGGGAGGAATGAGCAGTTCTTC CASNPLGTAYGRNEQFF NA TRBV19 17 NA TRBJ2-1
TGTGCCAGCAGTGATGGGCTAGCGGGCAACAATGAGCAGTTCTTC CASSDGLAGNNEQFF once TRBV6-1 15 TRBD2 TRBJ2-1
TGTGCCAGCAGCTTAGGGGACAGGGACGTTCAGCCCCAGCATTTT CASSLGDRDVQPQHF NA TRBV7-8 15 TRBD1 TRBJ1-5
TGTGCCAGTAGTAAAGTTTTGGGGGACTACGAGCAGTACTTC CASSKVLGDYEQYF NA TRBV19 14 NA TRBJ2-7
TGCGCCAGCAGCTTGGACGGACTCACCCCTAATGAGCAGTTCTTC CASSLDGLTPNEQFF NA TRBV5-1 15 NA TRBJ2-1
TGTGCCAGCAGTCTAGGGCCACAGGGGGCGCCTTACGAGCAGTACTTC CASSLGPQGAPYEQYF NA TRBV7-6 16 TRBD1 TRBJ2-7
TGCGCCAGCAGCCAACAGAACACTGAAGCTTTCTTT CASSQQNTEAFF NA TRBV4-1 12 NA TRBJ1-1
TGCGCCAGCAGCTACCTAGCGGGAGGGGGGGAGACCCAGTACTTC CASSYLAGGGETQYF NA TRBV5-1 15 TRBD2 TRBJ2-5
TGTGCCAGCAGACTAGCGGGGTCTGGGGAGCTGTTTTTT CASRLAGSGELFF NA TRBV27 13 TRBD2 TRBJ2-2
TGTGCCAGCAGCTACGGACTAGCGGGAGGTAGAGAGACCCAGTACTTC CASSYGLAGGRETQYF NA TRBV14 16 TRBD2 TRBJ2-5
TGCGCCAGCAGCCAAACTCCGGGGGCATCCAATCAGCCCCAGCATTTT CASSQTPGASNQPQHF NA TRBV4-1 16 NA TRBJ1-5
TGTGCCATCAGCCCCGACAGGGCCTCCTACGAGCAGTACTTC CAISPDRASYEQYF NA TRBV10-3 14 TRBD1 TRBJ2-7
TGTGCCAGCAGCCTGACAGGGTCGGCGGGGCCCCAGCATTTT CASSLTGSAGPQHF NA TRBV2 14 TRBD1 TRBJ1-5
TGTGCCAGCAGCCCCGGACCAGAGGGGGGTGAGCAGTTCTTC CASSPGPEGGEQFF few TRBV11-3 14 NA TRBJ2-1
TGTGCCAGCAGCCAAGATCGGGACTACCGGCAGTTCTTC CASSQDRDYRQFF NA TRBV4-2 13 TRBD2 TRBJ2-1
TGTGCCAGCAGGCTGACCCGGGCTACCGGGGAGCTGTTTTTT CASRLTRATGELFF NA TRBV6-5 14 NA TRBJ2-2
TGCGCCAGCAGCTTGGAAATTGGGTCAGAGCAGTTCTTC CASSLEIGSEQFF NA TRBV5-1 13 NA TRBJ2-1
TGCGCCAGCAGCCAAGAACCGGGGGCGCCCCAAGAGACCCAGTACTTC CASSQEPGAPQETQYF NA TRBV4-1 16 NA TRBJ2-5
TGTGCCAGCAATCGCCGACAGGGAATAGGCGAGCAGTACTTC CASNRRQGIGEQYF once TRBV27 14 TRBD1 TRBJ2-7
TGTGCCAGCAACCGTATTGCGGGAGTTTCCTCTGGGGCCAACGTCCTGACTTTC CASNRIAGVSSGANVLTF once TRBV28 18 TRBD2 TRBJ2-6
TGTGCCATCAGTGAGGGCGGGTTCGCGGTCAATCAGCCCCAGCATTTT CAISEGGFAVNQPQHF medium-sized TRBV10-3 16 NA TRBJ1-5
TGTGCCAGCAGCTTTGATGGGGGTTTGAATGAGCAGTTCTTC CASSFDGGLNEQFF few TRBV5-4 14 NA TRBJ2-1
TGTGCCAGCAGTTACTCTGGCGCCGATGAGCAGTTCTTC CASSYSGADEQFF NA TRBV6-6 13 NA TRBJ2-1
TGTGCCAGCAGCCCGGGCAGATACGAGCAGTACTTC CASSPGRYEQYF NA TRBV7-9 12 NA TRBJ2-7
TGTGCCAGCAGCCCAGGGGGGGGTCCCACAGATACGCAGTATTTT CASSPGGGPTDTQYF few TRBV7-3 15 NA TRBJ2-3
TGTGCCACCCTAGGGACACAGAACACTGAAGCTTTCTTT CATLGTQNTEAFF NA TRBV19 13 NA TRBJ1-1
TGTGCCAGTAGTGCTCCCGGGACTAGCGGTCTACGAAGGTACTTC CASSAPGTSGLRRYF NA TRBV19 15 TRBD2 TRBJ2-7
TGCGCCAGCAGCTTCGAGTCAACCTACGAGCAGTACTTC CASSFESTYEQYF few TRBV5-1 13 NA TRBJ2-7
TGCAGCGTTAGGGCAGGGGGCAACGAGCAGTACTTC CSVRAGGNEQYF NA TRBV29-1 12 TRBD1 TRBJ2-7
TGTGCCAGCAGCGTAGACGGAGGTCTAAACGAGCAGTACTTC CASSVDGGLNEQYF few TRBV5-4 14 NA TRBJ2-7
TGTGCCAGCAGTGCGCTCATCGGGGAGTTAGGAGAGCAGTTCTTC CASSALIGELGEQFF NA TRBV25-1 15 NA TRBJ2-1
TGTGCCAGCAGTGAGAGGACAGGGAGGGAGACCCAGTACTTC CASSERTGRETQYF NA TRBV2 14 TRBD1 TRBJ2-5
TGTGCCAGCGGGACAGGACCTCGTGGGAAACTGTTTTTT CASGTGPRGKLFF NA TRBV2 13 TRBD1 TRBJ1-4